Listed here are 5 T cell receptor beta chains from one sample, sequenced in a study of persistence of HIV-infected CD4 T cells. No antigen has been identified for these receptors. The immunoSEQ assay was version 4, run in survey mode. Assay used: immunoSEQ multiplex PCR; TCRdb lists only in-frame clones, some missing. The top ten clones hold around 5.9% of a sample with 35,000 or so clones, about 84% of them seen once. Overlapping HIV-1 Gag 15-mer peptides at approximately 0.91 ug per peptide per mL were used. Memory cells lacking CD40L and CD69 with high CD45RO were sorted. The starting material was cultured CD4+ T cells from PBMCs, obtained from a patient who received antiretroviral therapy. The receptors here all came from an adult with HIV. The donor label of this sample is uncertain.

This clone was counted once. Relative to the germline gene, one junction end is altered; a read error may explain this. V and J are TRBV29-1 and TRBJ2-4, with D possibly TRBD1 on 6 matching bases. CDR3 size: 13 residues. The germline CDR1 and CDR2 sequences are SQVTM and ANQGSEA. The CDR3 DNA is TGCAGCGTTGAAGTGGGAGCGACAGGTCCGTTCCTCTTC. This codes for CSVEVGATGPFLF.

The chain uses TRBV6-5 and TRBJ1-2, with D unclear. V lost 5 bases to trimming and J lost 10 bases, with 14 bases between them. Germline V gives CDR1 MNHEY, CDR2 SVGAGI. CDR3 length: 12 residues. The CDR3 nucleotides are TGTGCCAGCAGTCAGATCTACACAGACTACACCTTC. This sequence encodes CASSQIYTDYTF.

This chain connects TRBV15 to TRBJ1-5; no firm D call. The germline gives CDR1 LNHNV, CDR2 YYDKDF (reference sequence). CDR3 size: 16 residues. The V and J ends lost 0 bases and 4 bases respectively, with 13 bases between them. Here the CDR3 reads CATSRDEADDNQPQHF. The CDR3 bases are TGTGCCACCAGCAGAGACGAGGCAGATGATAATCAGCCCCAGCATTTT.

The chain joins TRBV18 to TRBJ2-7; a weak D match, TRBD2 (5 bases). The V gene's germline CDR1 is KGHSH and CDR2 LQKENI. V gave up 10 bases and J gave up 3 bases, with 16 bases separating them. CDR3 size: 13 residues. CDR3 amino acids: CATRPGLNYEQYF. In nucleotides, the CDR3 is TGTGCCACCAGGCCCGGACTTAACTACGAGCAGTACTTC.

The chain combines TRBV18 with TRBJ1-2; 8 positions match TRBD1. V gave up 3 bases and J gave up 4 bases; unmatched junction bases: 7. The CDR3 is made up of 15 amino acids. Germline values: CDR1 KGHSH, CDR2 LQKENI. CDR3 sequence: CASSPGQDGAYGYTF. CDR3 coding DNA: TGTGCCAGCTCACCGGGACAGGACGGGGCCTATGGCTACACCTTC.